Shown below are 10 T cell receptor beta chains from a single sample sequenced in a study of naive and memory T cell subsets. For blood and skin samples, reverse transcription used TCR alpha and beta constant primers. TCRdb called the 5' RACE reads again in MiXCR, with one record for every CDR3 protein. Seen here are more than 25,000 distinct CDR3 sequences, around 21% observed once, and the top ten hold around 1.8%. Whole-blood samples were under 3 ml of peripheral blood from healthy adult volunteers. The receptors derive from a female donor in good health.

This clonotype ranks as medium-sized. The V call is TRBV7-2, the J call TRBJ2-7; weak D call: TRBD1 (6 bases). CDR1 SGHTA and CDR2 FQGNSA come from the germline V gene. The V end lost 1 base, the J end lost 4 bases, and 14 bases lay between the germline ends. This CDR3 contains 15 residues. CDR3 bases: TGTGCCAGCAGCTTAGGTACAGGGAGAAGTTACGAGCAGTACTTC. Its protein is CASSLGTGRSYEQYF.

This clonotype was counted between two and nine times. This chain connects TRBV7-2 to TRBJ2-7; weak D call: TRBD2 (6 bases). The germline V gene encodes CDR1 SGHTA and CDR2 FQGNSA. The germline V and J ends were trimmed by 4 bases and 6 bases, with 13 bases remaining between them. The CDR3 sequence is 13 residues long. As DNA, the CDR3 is TGTGCCAGCAGCTCCGTTTGGAGGGGCGAGCAGTACTTC. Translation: CASSSVWRGEQYF.

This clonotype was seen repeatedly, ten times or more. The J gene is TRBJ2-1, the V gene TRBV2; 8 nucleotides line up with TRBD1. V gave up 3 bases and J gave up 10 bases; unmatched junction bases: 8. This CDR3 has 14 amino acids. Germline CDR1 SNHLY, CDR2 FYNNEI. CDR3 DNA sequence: TGTGCCAGCAGTGAGGGACAGGAGGTAGAGGAGCAGTTCTTC. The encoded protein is CASSEGQEVEEQFF.

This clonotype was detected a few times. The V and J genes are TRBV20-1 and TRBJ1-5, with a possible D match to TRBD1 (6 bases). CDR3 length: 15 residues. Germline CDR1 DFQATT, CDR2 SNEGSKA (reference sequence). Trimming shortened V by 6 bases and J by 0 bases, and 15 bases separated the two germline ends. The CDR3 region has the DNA TGCAGTGCCATTACAGGGTGGATTAGCAATCAGCCCCAGCATTTT. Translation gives CSAITGWISNQPQHF.

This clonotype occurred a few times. The CDR3 reads CATSVQGGTGELFF. The CDR3 DNA follows: TGTGCCACCAGTGTGCAGGGCGGCACCGGGGAGCTGTTTTTT. The rearrangement links TRBV24-1 to TRBJ2-2; possibly TRBD1 for D (5 bases). The ends were cut back, 5 bases at V and 4 bases at J, with 10 bases in the middle. Per the germline V gene, CDR1 is KGHDR and CDR2 is SFDVKD. The CDR3 is 14 amino acids.

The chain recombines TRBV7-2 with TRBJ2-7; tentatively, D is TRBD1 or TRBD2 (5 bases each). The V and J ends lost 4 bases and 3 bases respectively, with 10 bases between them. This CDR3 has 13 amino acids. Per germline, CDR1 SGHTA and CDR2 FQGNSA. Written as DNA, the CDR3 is TGTGCCAGCAGCTACGGGGCTGGCTACGAGCAGTACTTC. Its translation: CASSYGAGYEQYF.

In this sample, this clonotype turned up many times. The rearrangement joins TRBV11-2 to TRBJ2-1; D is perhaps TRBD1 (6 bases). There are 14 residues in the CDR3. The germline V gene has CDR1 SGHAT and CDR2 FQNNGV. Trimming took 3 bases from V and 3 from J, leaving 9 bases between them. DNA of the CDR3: TGTGCCAGCAGCTTTGGGACAAACTACAATGAGCAGTTCTTC. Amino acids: CASSFGTNYNEQFF.

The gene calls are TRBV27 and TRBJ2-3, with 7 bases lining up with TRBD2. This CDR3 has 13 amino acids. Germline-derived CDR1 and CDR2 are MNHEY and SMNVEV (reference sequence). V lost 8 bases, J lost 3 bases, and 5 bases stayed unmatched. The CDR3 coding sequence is TGTGCCAGCCGGAGGGGAGGGACAGATACGCAGTATTTT. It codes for CASRRGGTDTQYF.

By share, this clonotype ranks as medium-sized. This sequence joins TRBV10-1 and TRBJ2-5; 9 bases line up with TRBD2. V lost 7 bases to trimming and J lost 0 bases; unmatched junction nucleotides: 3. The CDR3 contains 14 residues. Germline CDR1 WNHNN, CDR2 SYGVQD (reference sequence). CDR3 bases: TGCGCCAGCAAGGCTAGCGGGGACCAAGAGACCCAGTACTTC. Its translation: CASKASGDQETQYF.

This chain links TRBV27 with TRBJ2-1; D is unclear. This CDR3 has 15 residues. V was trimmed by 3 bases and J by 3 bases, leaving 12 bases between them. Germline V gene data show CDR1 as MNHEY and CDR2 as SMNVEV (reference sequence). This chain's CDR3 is CASSFGRMGYNEQFF. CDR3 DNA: TGTGCCAGCAGTTTCGGACGCATGGGCTACAATGAGCAGTTCTTC.